One sample yielded the 31 T cell receptor beta chains listed below, sequenced in a study of blood T cell repertoires in COVID-19. Profiled with immunoSEQ multiplex PCR; TCRdb holds only in-frame clones, not every one. This repertoire shows 67,000 or so clones, about 80% found once; its top ten account for roughly 0.83%. Sequencing used peripheral blood. These receptors all come from a woman between 65 and 79 years old with acute or convalescent COVID-19.

This rearrangement joins TRBV18 to TRBJ1-3; D uncertain. The germline CDR1 and CDR2 sequences are KGHSH and LQKENI. The CDR3 loop spans 17 amino acids. V lost 5 bases and J lost 0, with 17 bases in between. The DNA of the CDR3 is TGTGCCAGCTCATCCCTCGGTCCCGGGGACTCTGGAAACACCATATATTTT. Protein product: CASSSLGPGDSGNTIYF.

The genes are TRBV6-5 and TRBJ1-5; 7 bases fit TRBD1. CDR1 is MNHEY, CDR2 SVGAGI, per germline. The CDR3 has 13 amino acids. Losses at the gene ends were 8 bases for V and 6 bases for J; bases not matched to a gene: 7. This chain's CDR3 is CASLDRVGQPQHF. CDR3 nucleotide sequence: TGTGCCAGCCTCGACAGGGTAGGTCAGCCCCAGCATTTT.

The table lists this clone with a few counts. J is TRBJ2-2 and V is TRBV30; TRBD2 agrees at 8 bases. The CDR3 is 13 amino acids. The J segment lost 7 bases and the V segment lost 2 bases, leaving 3 bases of the junction unmatched. The germline V gene has CDR1 GTSNPN and CDR2 SVGIG (reference sequence). The CDR3 sequence is CAWSFSGVGELFF. CDR3 DNA sequence: TGTGCCTGGAGTTTTAGCGGGGTCGGGGAGCTGTTTTTT.

The chain combines TRBV9 with TRBJ1-4; possible D gene TRBD1, 6 bases. Trimming left V 3 bases short and J 10 bases short, with 10 bases between. The CDR3 has 12 amino acids. Per the germline V gene, CDR1 is SGDLS and CDR2 is YYNGEE. The CDR3 loop is CASSALQGKLFF. The CDR3 nucleotides are TGTGCCAGCAGCGCCCTACAGGGAAAACTGTTTTTT.

The chain has TRBV6-5 and TRBJ2-7; 7 positions agree with TRBD2. The CDR3 consists of 13 residues. V gave up 8 bases and J gave up 7 bases; unmatched junction bases: 11. Germline lookup yields CDR1 MNHEY and CDR2 SVGAGI. This chain's CDR3 is CASGDGTTREQYF. For the CDR3, the DNA is TGTGCCAGCGGGGACGGGACTACGAGAGAGCAGTACTTC.

This clone has a handful of counts. The chain has TRBV6-2 or TRBV6-3 and TRBJ2-1; 8 bases are shared with TRBD2. This CDR3 has 16 amino acids. Germline V gene lookup returns CDR1 MNHEY and CDR2 SVGEGT. V shed 2 bases and J 3 bases; nucleotides not matched to a gene: 6. CDR3 protein: CASSYEAGDLYNEQFF. The CDR3 DNA follows: TGTGCCAGCAGTTACGAAGCGGGGGATCTCTACAATGAGCAGTTCTTC.

V is TRBV4-3 and J is TRBJ1-6; D possibly corresponds to TRBD1 (6 bases). V lost 0 bases, J lost 10 bases, and 13 bases lay in between. Germline CDR1 LGHNA, CDR2 YSLEER. This CDR3 region has 15 residues. The chain's CDR3 is CASSQDTTQGSPLHF. For the CDR3, the DNA is TGCGCCAGCAGCCAAGATACCACCCAGGGGTCACCCCTCCACTTT.

The chain recombines TRBV10-3 with TRBJ2-1; 7 bases align to TRBD1. Trimming at V came to 0 bases and at J to 0 bases, leaving 14 bases not matched to a gene. Per germline, CDR1 ENHRY and CDR2 SYGVKD. The CDR3 runs 20 residues. The CDR3 loop reads CAISESKGAGGGGSYNEQFF. CDR3 nucleotides: TGTGCCATCAGTGAGTCGAAGGGGGCAGGTGGAGGCGGCTCCTACAATGAGCAGTTCTTC.

The chain has TRBV3-1 (or the pseudogene TRBV3-2) and TRBJ1-5, with D unclear. The germline gives CDR1 LGHDT, CDR2 YNNKEL (reference sequence). V was cut by 0 bases and J by 6 bases, with 12 bases left in between. The CDR3 length is 15 residues. For the CDR3, the DNA is TGTGCCAGCAGCCAAGATTTTGGCGGCGGTCAGCCCCAGCATTTT. Residues: CASSQDFGGGQPQHF.

This clone appeared a few times. V and J are TRBV19 and TRBJ2-2; 7 bases line up with TRBD1. The V and J ends lost 3 bases and 3 bases, in that order; junction bases with no gene match: 4. The CDR3 has 15 amino acids. Germline loops: CDR1 LNHDA, CDR2 SQIVND (reference sequence). The CDR3 here is CASSIDRADTGELFF. CDR3 coding DNA: TGTGCCAGTAGTATCGACAGGGCGGACACCGGGGAGCTGTTTTTT.

The rearrangement uses TRBV4-3 and TRBJ1-5; D gene unclear. The length of the CDR3 is 15 residues. Trimming removed 0 bases at V and 2 bases at J, with 8 bases between. CDR1 and CDR2 (germline): LGHNA, YSLEER. DNA of the CDR3: TGCGCCAGCAGCCAAGAGGTGTCAGGCAATCAGCCCCAGCATTTT. Translation gives CASSQEVSGNQPQHF.

The rearrangement links TRBV7-2 to TRBJ1-6; D perhaps matches TRBD1 (5 bases). CDR3 size: 14 residues. Per the germline V gene, CDR1 is SGHTA and CDR2 is FQGNSA. Between the trimmed V and J ends, which lost 1 base and 9 bases, there was a span of 10 bases. The CDR3 DNA sequence: TGTGCCAGCAGCTTAGGCAGGGCCGGTTCACCCCTCCACTTT. It encodes CASSLGRAGSPLHF.

V gene TRBV10-3 combines with J gene TRBJ2-5, with a tentative D call TRBD1 (6 bases). CDR3 length: 13 amino acids. V shed 8 bases and J shed 5 bases, with 15 bases lying between them. Looked up from germline, CDR1 is ENHRY and CDR2 is SYGVKD. The CDR3 here is CAIRSGVGETQYF. CDR3 nucleotide sequence: TGTGCCATCCGTTCAGGGGTAGGGGAGACCCAGTACTTC.

This chain joins TRBV20-1 and TRBJ2-7; possibly TRBD2 for D (5 bases). V gave up 6 bases and J gave up 6 bases, with 12 bases separating them. This CDR3 is built from 11 residues. Looked up from germline, CDR1 is DFQATT and CDR2 is SNEGSKA (reference sequence). CDR3 sequence (DNA): TGCAGTGCCCGCCGGACTCCCGAGCAGTACTTC. It encodes CSARRTPEQYF.

This chain uses TRBV7-9 with TRBJ1-5; D is uncertain. V lost 3 bases, J lost 2 bases, and 8 bases lay in between. CDR3 length: 14 residues. CDR1 and CDR2 (germline): SEHNR, FQNEAQ (reference sequence). The CDR3 nucleotides are TGTGCCAGCAGCTTGGATCAGGGCAATCAGCCCCAGCATTTT. Its protein product is CASSLDQGNQPQHF.

The chain links TRBV29-1 to TRBJ1-1; D remains unclear. CDR3 size: 13 residues. In germline, CDR1 is SQVTM, CDR2 ANQGSEA. Trimming cost V 2 bases and J 6 bases, with 13 bases left between them. The CDR3 sequence: CSVERQRSSEAFF. In nucleotides, the CDR3 is TGCAGCGTTGAAAGGCAGAGGTCGTCTGAAGCTTTCTTT.

CDR3 sequence reads: CASSLQDSYNSPLHF. The CDR3, as DNA: TGTGCCAGCAGCTTACAAGACAGCTATAATTCACCCCTCCACTTT. V usage is TRBV7-9 and J usage is TRBJ1-6; D possibly corresponds to TRBD1 (5 bases). The V end lost 2 bases, the J end lost 3 bases, and 8 bases lay between the germline ends. This CDR3 contains 15 residues. The V gene's germline CDR1 is SEHNR and CDR2 FQNEAQ (reference sequence).

The J gene is TRBJ2-5, the V gene TRBV4-2, with D perhaps matching TRBD2 (5 bases). In germline, CDR1 is LGHNA, CDR2 YNFKEQ. CDR3 length: 15 residues. The V and J ends lost 0 bases and 5 bases respectively, with 13 bases between them. CDR3 loop: CASSQDRLARETQYF. The CDR3 DNA reads as TGTGCCAGCAGCCAAGATCGCCTAGCTCGGGAGACCCAGTACTTC.

The V and J genes are TRBV13 and TRBJ2-7, with a tentative D call TRBD2 (5 bases). Per the germline V gene, CDR1 is PRHDT and CDR2 is FYEKMQ (reference sequence). This CDR3 has 16 amino acids. Trimming removed 1 base from V and 3 bases from J, with 16 bases in between. CDR3 coding DNA: TGTGCCAGCAGCTTAGCTGGGTGGAGGAACGACTACGAGCAGTACTTC. It yields the protein CASSLAGWRNDYEQYF.

The chain uses TRBV7-9 and TRBJ1-6, with 7 bases identical to TRBD1. CDR3 size: 14 residues. The trim removed 5 bases at V and 7 bases at J, leaving 5 bases unmatched. Germline assignment: CDR1 SEHNR and CDR2 FQNEAQ (reference sequence). The chain's CDR3 is CASSAGTVNSPLHF. DNA for the CDR3: TGTGCCAGCAGCGCCGGGACAGTAAATTCACCCCTCCACTTT.

The chain couples TRBV30 to TRBJ2-3, with TRBD1 matching 10 bases. Germline lookup yields CDR1 GTSNPN and CDR2 SVGIG (reference sequence). After removal of 0 bases from V and 13 bases from J, the junction contained 4 bases not matched to a gene. The CDR3 runs 12 residues. CDR3 loop: CAWSVGTGEEYF. CDR3 DNA: TGTGCCTGGAGTGTGGGGACAGGGGAAGAGTATTTT.

The rearrangement joins TRBV5-1 to TRBJ2-3; 8 nucleotides match TRBD2. With V trimmed by 4 bases and J by 6 bases, 7 bases remained unmatched. Germline CDR1 and CDR2: SGHRS and YFSETQ. The CDR3 runs 14 residues. The CDR3 coding sequence is TGCGCCAGCAGCCTCCCGGGGGGGGCGGATACGCAGTATTTT. This encodes CASSLPGGADTQYF.

Only a few counts were recorded for this clone. The gene calls are TRBV5-4 and TRBJ2-2; 11 bases match TRBD2. This CDR3 spans 16 amino acids. V was clipped by 4 bases and J by 2 bases; unmatched bases: 4. Germline V gives CDR1 SGHNT, CDR2 YYREEE (reference sequence). The CDR3 here is CASSTGTSGNTGELFF. CDR3 coding DNA: TGTGCCAGCAGCACCGGGACTAGCGGTAACACCGGGGAGCTGTTTTTT.

The rearrangement joins TRBV10-1 to TRBJ1-1, with D uncertain. V lost 5 bases and J 0 bases, leaving 13 bases between the germline ends. This CDR3 region has 15 residues. Germline V gene sequence: CDR1 WNHNN, CDR2 SYGVQD (reference sequence). This CDR3 is CASSRTASLNTEAFF. The CDR3 coding sequence is TGCGCCAGCAGTCGAACTGCCTCTTTGAACACTGAAGCTTTCTTT.

The CDR3, as DNA: TGCGCCAGCAGCCAAAGTAAAGAATTCGCACAGGGCTATGGCTACACCTTC. As protein: CASSQSKEFAQGYGYTF. The gene calls are TRBV4-1 and TRBJ1-2; D is perhaps TRBD1 (6 bases). The CDR3 length is 17 residues. The V gene's germline CDR1 is MGHRA and CDR2 YSYEKL. With 2 bases removed from V and 4 bases from J, the gap between germline ends came to 20 bases.

The rearrangement joins TRBV10-3 to TRBJ2-1, with D perhaps matching TRBD2 (6 bases). V was clipped by 3 bases and J by 5 bases, with 14 bases between them. This CDR3 spans 15 amino acids. CDR1 ENHRY and CDR2 SYGVKD come from the germline V gene. The chain's CDR3 is CAISDGGSTNNEQFF. DNA of the CDR3: TGTGCCATCAGTGATGGAGGGTCAACGAACAATGAGCAGTTCTTC.

The chain has TRBV6-6 and TRBJ2-7; D is perhaps TRBD1 (6 bases). There are 16 residues in the CDR3. The V gene's germline CDR1 is MNHNY and CDR2 SVGAGI (reference sequence). V was shortened by 6 bases and J by 7 bases, with 25 bases between the two germline ends. DNA of the CDR3: TGTGCCAGCAGAGAATACAGGGAAGGCGGATATCGGGAGCAGTACTTC. Amino acids: CASREYREGGYREQYF.

The chain employs TRBV10-3 and TRBJ2-3; 15 positions agree with TRBD2. J was trimmed by 10 bases and V by 0 bases; bases with no gene match: 2. This CDR3 contains 15 residues. The V gene's germline CDR1 is ENHRY and CDR2 SYGVKD. Here the CDR3 reads CAISESGLAGGSQYF. The CDR3 DNA sequence: TGTGCCATCAGTGAGTCGGGACTAGCGGGAGGCTCGCAGTATTTT.

The rearrangement uses TRBV29-1 and TRBJ1-1; a possible D gene is TRBD1 (5 bases). This CDR3 spans 15 amino acids. V shed 6 bases and J shed 0 bases, with 17 bases lying between them. The germline gives CDR1 SQVTM, CDR2 ANQGSEA. CDR3 sequence reads: CSVLDRPPMNTEAFF. CDR3 nucleotide sequence: TGCAGCGTCTTAGACAGACCCCCGATGAACACTGAAGCTTTCTTT.

This chain links TRBV3-1 (or the pseudogene TRBV3-2) with TRBJ1-2, with D possibly TRBD1 on 6 matching bases. Trimming left V 0 bases short and J 7 bases short, with 15 bases between. CDR1 LGHDT and CDR2 YNNKEL come from the germline V gene (reference sequence). The CDR3 has 15 amino acids. The CDR3 DNA follows: TGTGCCAGCAGCCAAGAAAGTGTGGGGGCTAGTGGCTACACCTTC. Translation gives CASSQESVGASGYTF.

V is TRBV9 and J is TRBJ2-2; D may be TRBD1 (5 bases). The CDR3 spans 13 residues. The V gene's germline CDR1 is SGDLS and CDR2 YYNGEE. The V and J ends lost 4 bases and 4 bases respectively, with 8 bases between them. CDR3 in amino acids: CASSPQGTGELFF. The CDR3 DNA follows: TGTGCCAGCAGCCCCCAGGGCACCGGGGAGCTGTTTTTT.